Each of the 25 T cell receptor beta chains below was sequenced from the same sample in a study of T cell responses to AZD1222 COVID-19 vaccine. The data were produced by immunoSEQ multiplex PCR, yet TCRdb's version contains in-frame clones alone and is incomplete. The sample has 140,000 to 150,000 clones, 75% to 90% seen once. The sample consisted of peripheral blood, taken on day 0 of AZD1222 vaccination. The receptors come from an adult in good health.

CDR3 sequence (DNA): TGTGCCAGTAACCTTCGGGGGGACACAGATACGCAGTATTTT. It codes for CASNLRGDTDTQYF. The gene calls are TRBV19 and TRBJ2-3, with TRBD2 identical over 7 bases. Unmatched junction bases numbered 6, after V lost 7 bases and J lost 2 bases. CDR1 is LNHDA, CDR2 SQIVND, per germline (reference sequence). The CDR3 loop spans 14 amino acids.

This chain uses TRBV6-2 or TRBV6-3 with TRBJ1-5; the D gene is possibly TRBD1 (5 bases). The CDR3 runs 17 residues. CDR1 and CDR2 from the germline V gene are MNHEY and SVGEGT. V lost 4 bases and J 4 bases, leaving 20 bases between the germline ends. CDR3 nucleotides: TGTGCCAGCAGTTTCCGGACAAACCAGATCTTAAATCAGCCCCAGCATTTT. It encodes CASSFRTNQILNQPQHF.

The chain is built from TRBV6-5 and TRBJ2-5, with D possibly matching TRBD2 (5 bases). In germline, CDR1 is MNHEY, CDR2 SVGAGI. The CDR3 runs to 16 residues. Trimming removed 3 bases at V and 2 bases at J, with 16 bases between. The CDR3 DNA reads as TGTGCCAGCAGTTATAGATATCGACGGGATCAAGAGACCCAGTACTTC. Amino acid sequence: CASSYRYRRDQETQYF.

The gene calls are TRBV5-1 and TRBJ2-7, with D perhaps matching TRBD1 (6 bases). Trimming removed 1 base from V and 2 bases from J, with 7 bases in between. The CDR3 sequence is 13 residues long. Germline lookup yields CDR1 SGHRS and CDR2 YFSETQ. This CDR3 is CASSLRDTYEQYF. Written as DNA, the CDR3 is TGCGCCAGCAGCTTGAGGGACACCTACGAGCAGTACTTC. The full variable domain, rest sourced from reference TRBV5-1 and TRBJ2-7, is KAGVTQTPRYLIKTRGQQVTLSCSPISGHRSVSWYQQTPGQGLQFLFEYFSETQRNKGNFPGRFSGRQFSNSRSEMNVSTLELGDSALYLCASSLRDTYEQYFGPGTRLTVT.

The chain joins TRBV5-4 to TRBJ2-2; D is uncertain. CDR3 length: 12 amino acids. With 3 bases removed from V and 4 bases from J, the gap between germline ends came to 4 bases. Germline assignment: CDR1 SGHNT and CDR2 YYREEE (reference sequence). CDR3 region: CASSWGTGELFF. The CDR3 DNA sequence: TGTGCCAGCAGCTGGGGCACCGGGGAGCTGTTTTTT. Supplemented by reference TRBV5-4 and TRBJ2-2, the full variable domain reads ETGVTQSPTHLIKTRGQQVTLRCSSQSGHNTVSWYQQALGQGPQFIFQYYREEENGRGNFPPRFSGLQFPNYSSELNVNALELDDSALYLCASSWGTGELFFGEGSRLTVL.

The chain's CDR3 is CASSSKWSGNTEAFF. For the CDR3, the DNA is TGTGCCAGCAGCTCAAAGTGGAGTGGGAACACTGAAGCTTTCTTT. V is TRBV11-2 and J is TRBJ1-1; D remains ambiguous. Per germline, CDR1 SGHAT and CDR2 FQNNGV. V lost 4 bases and J lost 1, with 13 bases in between. This CDR3 has 15 residues.

The chain combines TRBV7-2 with TRBJ1-6; 7 nucleotides agree with TRBD1. After removal of 2 bases from V and 7 bases from J, the junction contained 5 bases not matched to a gene. Germline V gene lookup returns CDR1 SGHTA and CDR2 FQGNSA. The CDR3 is 15 residues long. The CDR3 loop is CASSLTRDRNSPLHF. The CDR3 nucleotides are TGTGCCAGCAGCTTAACTAGGGACAGAAATTCACCCCTCCACTTT. Full variable domain (remainder filled in from reference TRBV7-2 and TRBJ1-6): GAGVSQSPSNKVTEKGKDVELRCDPISGHTALYWYRQSLGQGLEFLIYFQGNSAPDKSGLPSDRFSAERTGGSVSTLTIQRTQQEDSAVYLCASSLTRDRNSPLHFGNGTRLTVT.

This clone is a singleton in its sample. The chain uses TRBV29-1 and TRBJ2-7, with D tentatively TRBD2 (6 bases). The V end lost 7 bases, the J end lost 6 bases, and 13 bases lay between the germline ends. This CDR3 has 11 amino acids. CDR1 and CDR2 from the germline V gene are SQVTM and ANQGSEA. CDR3 amino acids: CSAGTPPEQYF. The CDR3 coding sequence is TGCAGCGCCGGGACTCCCCCCGAGCAGTACTTC.

With regard to this clone: The same CDR3 can be traced to other DNA sequences in this sample. V is TRBV30 and J is TRBJ1-2; no firm D call. V lost 0 bases and J 7 bases, leaving 6 bases between the germline ends. Germline lookup yields CDR1 GTSNPN and CDR2 SVGIG (reference sequence). The CDR3 totals 11 residues. CDR3 sequence reads: CAWSVRGGYTF. In DNA, the CDR3 is TGTGCCTGGAGTGTTCGAGGTGGCTACACCTTC.

This clone has only one observation. The V call is TRBV29-1, the J call TRBJ1-2; D is uncertain. Deletions cut 6 bases from V and 4 bases from J, with 9 bases between. The CDR3 extends over 11 amino acids. The germline V gene encodes CDR1 SQVTM and CDR2 ANQGSEA. This CDR3 reads CSVLTGYGYTF. CDR3 DNA: TGCAGCGTCCTGACGGGCTATGGCTACACCTTC.

The rearrangement links TRBV7-2 to TRBJ1-2, with 9 bases identical to TRBD1. The germline V gene encodes CDR1 SGHTA and CDR2 FQGNSA. Germline trimming cut 1 base from V and 6 bases from J; bases unmatched to any gene: 3. CDR3 length equals 14 residues. The CDR3 sequence: CASSLVGQGNGYTF. CDR3 bases: TGTGCCAGCAGCTTAGTGGGACAGGGTAATGGCTACACCTTC.

In its sample, this clone was seen once. The chain links TRBV2 to TRBJ2-3, with TRBD2 matching 8 bases. Germline CDR1 and CDR2: SNHLY and FYNNEI. V trimming: 10 bases; J trimming: 5 bases; junction bases outside the gene matches: 14. The CDR3 has 15 residues. Here the CDR3 reads CATTPGGASRDTQYF. The DNA of the CDR3 is TGTGCCACCACCCCCGGGGGGGCAAGTCGAGATACGCAGTATTTT.

This chain connects TRBV3-1 (or the pseudogene TRBV3-2) to TRBJ1-6; D might be TRBD1 (5 bases). The germline CDR1 and CDR2 sequences are LGHDT and YNNKEL (reference sequence). The CDR3 has 14 residues. Trimming took off 6 bases at V and 7 bases at J, with 13 bases between the two ends. The CDR3 nucleotides read TGTGCCAGCAGAGAAGGGACGGGAAATTCACCCCTCCACTTT. Translated: CASREGTGNSPLHF.

This chain connects TRBV5-1 to TRBJ1-2, with D perhaps TRBD1 (6 bases). In germline, CDR1 is SGHRS, CDR2 YFSETQ. Trimming pared 0 bases from V and 7 bases from J, leaving 13 bases between. This CDR3 has 14 residues. The CDR3 loop is CASSLAPGDSGYTF. The DNA for the CDR3 is TGCGCCAGCAGCTTGGCCCCAGGGGATTCTGGCTACACCTTC.

This chain uses TRBV28 with TRBJ1-6; D unresolved. The CDR3 is made up of 14 amino acids. CDR1 is MDHEN and CDR2 is SYDVKM in the germline V gene. V was clipped by 6 bases and J by 7 bases, with 13 bases between them. The CDR3 sequence: CASSPTPRNSPLHF. As DNA, the CDR3 is TGTGCCAGCAGCCCCACTCCACGGAATTCACCCCTCCACTTT.

The chain recombines TRBV19 with TRBJ1-1, with a possible D match to TRBD1 (5 bases). Germline V gives CDR1 LNHDA, CDR2 SQIVND (reference sequence). This CDR3 has 15 amino acids. With 5 bases removed from V and 1 base from J, the gap between germline ends came to 14 bases. The CDR3 sequence is CASSHAGRRNTEAFF. DNA for the CDR3: TGTGCCAGTAGTCACGCGGGACGCCGGAACACTGAAGCTTTCTTT.

The chain uses TRBV10-3 and TRBJ1-1; D is unresolved. Germline-derived CDR1 and CDR2 are ENHRY and SYGVKD. Trimming took 0 bases from V and 8 from J, leaving 7 bases between them. The CDR3 consists of 12 residues. CDR3 protein: CAISESSGEAFF. In DNA, the CDR3 is TGTGCCATCAGTGAGTCTAGTGGGGAAGCTTTCTTT.

J is TRBJ1-2 and V is TRBV12-3 or TRBV12-4, with no clear D. V shed 10 bases and J shed 8 bases, with 17 bases lying between them. This CDR3 is 12 amino acids long. The CDR3 nucleotides read TGTGCCACCACGCTAAGAGGTGAAGGCTACACCTTC. Translating it yields CATTLRGEGYTF.

Only one count was recorded for this clone. This chain joins TRBV3-1 (or the pseudogene TRBV3-2) and TRBJ2-7, with D hard to call. Trimming stripped 0 bases from V and 2 bases from J, with 8 bases between. CDR3 size: 14 residues. Per germline, CDR1 LGHDT and CDR2 YNNKEL (reference sequence). This CDR3 is CASSQDIKPYEQYF. CDR3 in DNA: TGTGCCAGCAGCCAAGATATTAAGCCCTACGAGCAGTACTTC.

This clone has a single count. The chain joins TRBV27 to TRBJ1-2; D is perhaps TRBD1 (5 bases). The CDR3 totals 17 residues. Per germline, CDR1 MNHEY and CDR2 SMNVEV (reference sequence). Trimming removed 5 bases from V and 7 bases from J, with 26 bases in between. The CDR3 region has the DNA TGTGCCAGCAGTCCAATCCTACGCGGGGACTTGTCGGGTGGCTACACCTTC. Encoded protein: CASSPILRGDLSGGYTF.

This clone has just a few counts. The genes are TRBV6-5 and TRBJ1-1; D is perhaps TRBD1 (5 bases). The CDR3 has 13 amino acids. Germline CDR1 is MNHEY and CDR2 is SVGAGI. Trimming removed 6 bases from V and 1 base from J, with 9 bases in between. The CDR3 loop reads CASRGHPNTEAFF. CDR3 coding DNA: TGTGCCAGCAGAGGACACCCGAACACTGAAGCTTTCTTT.

In this sample, this clone turned up once. The chain joins TRBV11-3 to TRBJ2-1, with 8 nucleotides matching TRBD2. The junction had 10 bases not matched to a gene; V was cut back by 1 base and J by 5 bases. Germline CDR1 reads SGHNT; CDR2 reads YENEEA. This CDR3 region has 17 residues. This CDR3 is CASSLGGSGTSHNEQFF. CDR3 nucleotide sequence: TGTGCCAGCAGCTTAGGGGGTAGCGGGACTTCCCACAATGAGCAGTTCTTC.

The chain's CDR3 is CSASERGTNEKLFF. In nucleotides, the CDR3 is TGCAGTGCTAGTGAGCGGGGTACTAATGAAAAACTGTTTTTT. The rearrangement uses TRBV20-1 and TRBJ1-4; D ambiguous. V lost 3 bases to trimming and J lost 2 bases, with 10 bases between them. The germline gives CDR1 DFQATT, CDR2 SNEGSKA (reference sequence). The CDR3 has 14 amino acids.

The chain's CDR3 is CASSLRDRGIVEQFF. CDR3 nucleotide sequence: TGTGCCAGCAGCTTAAGGGACAGGGGTATCGTTGAGCAGTTCTTC. V gene TRBV7-2 combines with J gene TRBJ2-1, with 10 bases aligning to TRBD1. Germline CDR1 reads SGHTA; CDR2 reads FQGNSA. The CDR3 runs to 15 residues. Trimming at V came to 2 bases and at J to 9 bases, leaving 7 bases not matched to a gene.

This chain connects TRBV3-1 (or the pseudogene TRBV3-2) to TRBJ1-1; no clear D. V lost 4 bases to trimming and J lost 4 bases, with 13 bases between them. This CDR3 region has 14 residues. Germline values: CDR1 LGHDT, CDR2 YNNKEL (reference sequence). As DNA, the CDR3 is TGTGCCAGCAGCCCGACCTTCCCCATCACTGAAGCTTTCTTT. It specifies CASSPTFPITEAFF.